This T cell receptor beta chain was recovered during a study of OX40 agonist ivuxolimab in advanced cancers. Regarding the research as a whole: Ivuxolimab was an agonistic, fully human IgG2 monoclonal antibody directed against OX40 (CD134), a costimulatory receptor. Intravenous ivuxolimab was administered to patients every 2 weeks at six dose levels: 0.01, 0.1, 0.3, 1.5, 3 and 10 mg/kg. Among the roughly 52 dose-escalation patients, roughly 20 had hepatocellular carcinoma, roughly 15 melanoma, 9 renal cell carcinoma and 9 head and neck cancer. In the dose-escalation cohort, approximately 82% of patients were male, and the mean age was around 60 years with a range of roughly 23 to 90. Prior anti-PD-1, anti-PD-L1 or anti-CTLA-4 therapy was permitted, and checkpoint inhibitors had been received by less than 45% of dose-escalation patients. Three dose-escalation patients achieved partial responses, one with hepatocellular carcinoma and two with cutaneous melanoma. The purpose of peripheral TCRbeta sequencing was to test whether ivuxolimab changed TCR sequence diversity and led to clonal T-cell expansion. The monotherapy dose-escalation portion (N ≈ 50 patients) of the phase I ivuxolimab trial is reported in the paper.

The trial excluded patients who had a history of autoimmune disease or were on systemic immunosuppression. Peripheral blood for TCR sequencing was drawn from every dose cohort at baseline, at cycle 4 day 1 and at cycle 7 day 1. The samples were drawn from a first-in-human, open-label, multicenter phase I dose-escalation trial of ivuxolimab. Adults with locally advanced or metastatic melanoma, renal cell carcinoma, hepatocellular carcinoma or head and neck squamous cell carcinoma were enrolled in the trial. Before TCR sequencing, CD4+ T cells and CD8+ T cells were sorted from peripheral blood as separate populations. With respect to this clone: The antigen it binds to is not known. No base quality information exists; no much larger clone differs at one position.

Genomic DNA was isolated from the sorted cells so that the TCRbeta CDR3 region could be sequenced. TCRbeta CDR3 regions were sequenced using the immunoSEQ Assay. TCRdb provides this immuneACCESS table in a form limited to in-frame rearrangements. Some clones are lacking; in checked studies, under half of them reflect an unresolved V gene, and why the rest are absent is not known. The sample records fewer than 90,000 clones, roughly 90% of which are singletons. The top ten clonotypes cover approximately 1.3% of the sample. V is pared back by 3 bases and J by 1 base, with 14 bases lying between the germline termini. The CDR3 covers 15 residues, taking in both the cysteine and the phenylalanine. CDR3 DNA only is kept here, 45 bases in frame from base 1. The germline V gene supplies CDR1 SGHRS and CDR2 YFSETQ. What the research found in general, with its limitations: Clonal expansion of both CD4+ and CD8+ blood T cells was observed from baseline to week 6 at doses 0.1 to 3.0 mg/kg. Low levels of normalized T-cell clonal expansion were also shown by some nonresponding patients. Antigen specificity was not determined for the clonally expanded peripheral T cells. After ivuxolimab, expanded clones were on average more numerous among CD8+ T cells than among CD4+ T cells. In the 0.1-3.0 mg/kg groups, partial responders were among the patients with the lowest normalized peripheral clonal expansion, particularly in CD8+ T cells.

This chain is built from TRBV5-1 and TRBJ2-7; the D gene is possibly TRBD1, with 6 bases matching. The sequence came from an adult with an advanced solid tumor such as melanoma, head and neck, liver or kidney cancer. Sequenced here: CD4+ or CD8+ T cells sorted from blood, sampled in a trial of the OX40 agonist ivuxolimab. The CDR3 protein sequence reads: CASSSDTGFSYEQYF. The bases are TGCGCCAGCAGCTCGGACACAGGGTTTTCCTACGAGCAGTACTTC.